These 13 T cell receptor beta chains share one sample of origin, sequenced in a study of shared clonotypes between healthy human individuals. Repertoires were generated with immunoSEQ multiplex PCR, while TCRdb's copy carries only in-frame clones and drops some. This sample has more than 1 million clones, with roughly 74% found just once. Sample: memory CD4+ T cells from PBMCs. Subset specified: CD45RA-negative fraction. The receptors were gathered from a man younger than 35 in good health. Some clones in this sample may be carry-over from other donors' samples.

The V gene is TRBV5-1, the J gene TRBJ2-5, with 14 nucleotides matching TRBD2. In germline, CDR1 is SGHRS, CDR2 YFSETQ. The junction had 12 bases not matched to a gene; V was cut back by 6 bases and J by 5 bases. The CDR3 spans 17 residues. CDR3 sequence: CASTEGTSGRGEETQYF. The CDR3 nucleotides are TGCGCCAGCACCGAAGGGACTAGCGGGAGAGGGGAGGAGACCCAGTACTTC.

This chain links TRBV30 with TRBJ1-3, with a possible D match to TRBD1 (5 bases). The CDR3 length is 13 residues. CDR1 and CDR2 (germline): GTSNPN, SVGIG (reference sequence). V lost 5 bases and J 4 bases, leaving 12 bases between the germline ends. The CDR3: CAWGVGAGNTIYF. The DNA of the CDR3 is TGTGCCTGGGGCGTCGGGGCAGGAAACACCATATATTTT.

This rearrangement joins TRBV4-2 to TRBJ2-3; D not certain. V dropped 4 bases and J dropped 3 bases, with 14 bases sitting between them. The germline gives CDR1 LGHNA, CDR2 YNFKEQ. The CDR3 covers 15 residues. The CDR3 loop is CASSPTDQSTDTQYF. In nucleotides, the CDR3 is TGTGCCAGCAGCCCCACAGACCAATCGACAGATACGCAGTATTTT.

The V and J genes are TRBV11-1 and TRBJ2-7, with D perhaps matching TRBD2 (6 bases). The CDR3 extends over 15 amino acids. The germline V and J ends were trimmed by 5 bases and 0 bases, with 14 bases remaining between them. CDR1 is SGHAT and CDR2 is FQDESV in the germline V gene (reference sequence). The CDR3 loop reads CASSEIADSSYEQYF. In DNA, the CDR3 is TGTGCCAGCAGCGAGATAGCGGATAGCTCCTACGAGCAGTACTTC. Based on the CDR3 plus reference TRBV11-1 and TRBJ2-7, the full variable domain is EAEVAQSPRYKITEKSQAVAFWCDPISGHATLYWYRQILGQGPELLVQFQDESVVDDSQLPKDRFSAERLKGVDSTLKIQPAELGDSAMYLCASSEIADSSYEQYFGPGTRLTVT.

This chain connects TRBV5-4 to TRBJ2-7; TRBD1 agrees at 10 bases. J lost 4 bases, V lost 4 bases, and 5 bases had no gene match. Germline lookup yields CDR1 SGHNT and CDR2 YYREEE (reference sequence). The CDR3 spans 14 residues. The CDR3 DNA is TGTGCCAGCAGCGTTGACAGGGGGCCATACGAGCAGTACTTC. Residues: CASSVDRGPYEQYF.

There are a few counts of this clone. V usage is TRBV28 and J usage is TRBJ2-7; maybe TRBD1 (5 bases). The CDR3 has 13 residues. Germline V lookup: CDR1 MDHEN, CDR2 SYDVKM. The V and J ends lost 7 bases and 6 bases respectively, with 16 bases between them. CDR3 DNA sequence: TGTGCCAGCATTTCCCAGGGATCGGGCGAGCAGTACTTC. This codes for CASISQGSGEQYF.

This CDR3 reads CASSFRDRKNQPQHF. CDR3 nucleotide sequence: TGTGCCAGCAGTTTCCGGGACAGAAAAAATCAGCCCCAGCATTTT. The genes are TRBV28 and TRBJ1-5; 7 bases are shared with TRBD1. The CDR3 totals 15 residues. Germline V gene lookup returns CDR1 MDHEN and CDR2 SYDVKM. V lost 3 bases to trimming and J lost 4 bases; unmatched junction nucleotides: 6.

J is TRBJ1-4 and V is TRBV11-1, with D perhaps TRBD1 (5 bases). CDR1 and CDR2 from the germline V gene are SGHAT and FQDESV (reference sequence). V lost 1 base, J lost 0 bases, and 6 bases lay in between. The CDR3 consists of 15 residues. CDR3 protein: CASSLGDPTNEKLFF. In nucleotides, the CDR3 is TGTGCCAGCAGCTTAGGGGACCCAACTAATGAAAAACTGTTTTTT.

This clone was picked up a small number of times. The chain couples TRBV30 to TRBJ2-5, with D hard to call. The CDR3 has 11 amino acids. CDR1 and CDR2 from the germline V gene are GTSNPN and SVGIG (reference sequence). Trimming removed 4 bases from V and 2 bases from J, with 5 bases in between. The CDR3 loop reads CAWTPQETQYF. Here the CDR3 DNA reads TGTGCCTGGACGCCGCAAGAGACCCAGTACTTC.

The J gene is TRBJ2-3, the V gene TRBV7-8; 10 positions match TRBD2. The ends lost 7 bases at V and 8 bases at J; junction bases unmatched: 18. Germline V gives CDR1 SGHVS, CDR2 FQNEAQ. This CDR3 region has 17 residues. The CDR3 loop reads CASTVLTSGQLGGTQYF. In nucleotides, the CDR3 is TGTGCCAGCACCGTTCTGACTAGCGGGCAATTAGGGGGTACGCAGTATTTT.

The chain uses TRBV4-1 and TRBJ2-5; unclear D gene. V gave up 3 bases and J gave up 5 bases, with 13 bases separating them. This CDR3 is built from 14 residues. Germline lookup yields CDR1 MGHRA and CDR2 YSYEKL. The CDR3 nucleotides read TGCGCCAGCAGCCATCCTACTGTCGGGGAGACCCAGTACTTC. It encodes CASSHPTVGETQYF.

This clone has more than one count but fewer than ten. CDR3 bases: TGTGCCATCAGCCAGCCCCAAGGAGATACGCAGTATTTT. Translated, it gives CAISQPQGDTQYF. The chain recombines TRBV10-3 with TRBJ2-3; D not resolved. The germline V gene has CDR1 ENHRY and CDR2 SYGVKD. Trimming pared 6 bases from V and 5 bases from J, leaving 12 bases between. The CDR3 totals 13 residues.

The chain recombines TRBV9 with TRBJ2-1; D ambiguous. V was pared by 1 base and J by 4 bases, with 6 bases between. Germline-derived CDR1 and CDR2 are SGDLS and YYNGEE. CDR3 length equals 13 residues. CDR3 sequence: CASSVHVYNEQFF. In nucleotides, the CDR3 is TGTGCCAGCAGCGTACATGTTTACAATGAGCAGTTCTTC.